What follows are 26 T cell receptor beta chains derived from one specimen sequenced in a study of tissue T cells after allogeneic stem cell transplantation. Repertoires were generated with immunoSEQ multiplex PCR, while TCRdb's copy carries only in-frame clones and drops some. The table has more than 5,500 clones, roughly 45% seen once. Regarding time point: mouse harvest day 7 after allogeneic transplant. Each mouse received 10^7 T-cell-depleted marrow cells plus 10^6 splenic CD5+ T cells by tail vein. The sample was skin. The source is a female BALB/c mouse given C57BL/6 T cells with graft-versus-host disease after an allogeneic hematopoietic cell transplant.

Comment on this clone: These gene names are mouse names. The read ends 1 residue before the CDR3 terminus; that terminus is restored from the germline J gene. V and J are TRBV26 and TRBJ1-3; TRBD1 might be the D (6 bases). Germline V CDR1 and CDR2: KGHPV, FQNQEV (reference sequence). The CDR3 contains 14 residues. Trimming removed 7 bases at V and 0 bases at J, with 10 bases between. The sequenced part of the CDR3 DNA is TGTGCCAGCATTCGGGACACTTCTGGAAATACGCTCTAT. Translated, it gives CASIRDTSGNTLY. The full CDR3 is CASIRDTSGNTLYF. Drawing the rest from reference TRBV26 and TRBJ1-3, the complete variable domain is NSKVIQTPRYLVKGQGQKAKMRCIPEKGHPVVFWYQQNKNNEFKFLINFQNQEVLQQIDMTEKRFSAECPSNSPCSLEIQSSEAGDSALYLCASIRDTSGNTLYFGEGSRLIVV.

As regards this clone: Here the gene names and germline are mouse. The CDR3 end lies 1 residue beyond the end of the read and is filled in from the germline J gene. The chain combines TRBV3 with TRBJ1-5; D perhaps matches TRBD1 (5 bases). Trimming removed 1 base at V and 7 bases at J, with 8 bases between. CDR1 is SNHLY, CDR2 FYNGKV, per germline (reference sequence). CDR3 length: 13 residues. CDR3 DNA (partial): TGTGCCAGCAGCTTAGTGACAGCACAGGCTCCGCTT. It yields the protein CASSLVTAQAPL. The complete CDR3 protein is CASSLVTAQAPLF.

This clone was seen more than once but under ten times. Mouse gene names and germline throughout. The read comes to an end 1 residue before the CDR3 does, leaving the germline J gene to fill in the end. This chain connects TRBV26 to TRBJ1-6, with D tentatively TRBD1 (6 bases). TRBJ1-6 is noted as an ORF with a role that remains uncertain. The length of the CDR3 is 14 residues. The V end was cut by 3 bases, the J end by 5 bases, with 8 bases between. From germline, CDR1 is KGHPV and CDR2 FQNQEV (reference sequence). CDR3 DNA, as far as it was read: TGTGCCAGCAGTCTCGGGACAAATAATTCGCCCCTCTAC. The encoded protein is CASSLGTNNSPLY. The entire CDR3 sequence reads CASSLGTNNSPLYF.

Concerning this clone: Germline and genes here are mouse. The read ends 1 residue shy of where the CDR3 ends; the end is completed using the germline J gene. This chain uses TRBV16 with TRBJ2-7, with a possible D match to TRBD1 (6 bases). Germline V gives CDR1 SGHSA, CDR2 FRNQAP. Trimming pared 4 bases from V and 0 bases from J, leaving 10 bases between. The CDR3 is 14 amino acids. The CDR3 sequence: CASSWQGTSYEQYF. Incomplete CDR3 DNA: TGTGCAAGCAGCTGGCAGGGGACCTCCTATGAACAGTAC.

By share, this clone counts as medium-sized (0.01 to 0.1%). Mouse gene names apply. At the DNA level, this CDR3 is encoded by other sequences in the same sample as well. CDR3 DNA, as far as it was read: TGTGCCAGCAGTCTGGGGAATTCTGGAAATACGCTCTAT. This gives the protein CASSLGNSGNTLY. The whole CDR3 protein reads CASSLGNSGNTLYF. The chain links TRBV26 to TRBJ1-3; D ambiguous. The DNA ends 1 residue before the CDR3 does, and the rest of the CDR3 is filled in from the germline J gene. V shed 2 bases and J shed 0 bases, with 5 bases lying between them. The CDR3 loop spans 14 amino acids. Germline V gene sequence: CDR1 KGHPV, CDR2 FQNQEV (reference sequence). The full variable domain, in which reference TRBV26 and TRBJ1-3 provide the parts outside the CDR3, is NSKVIQTPRYLVKGQGQKAKMRCIPEKGHPVVFWYQQNKNNEFKFLINFQNQEVLQQIDMTEKRFSAECPSNSPCSLEIQSSEAGDSALYLCASSLGNSGNTLYFGEGSRLIVV.

This clone was seen only a few times. Mouse names are used for the genes. The CDR3 end falls 1 residue outside the read, so it is completed with the germline J gene. The genes are TRBV5 and TRBJ1-4; TRBD1 agrees at 8 bases. Looked up from germline, CDR1 is LGHNA and CDR2 is YNLKQL (reference sequence). The CDR3 loop spans 15 amino acids. V lost 1 base and J lost 7; bases outside the gene matches: 5. CDR3 residues: CASSQGTGRGERLFF. The part of the CDR3 DNA that was read is TGTGCCAGCAGCCAAGGGACAGGGAGGGGCGAAAGATTATTT.

As regards this clone: The gene symbols are mouse symbols. CDR3: CASSPGAYNSPLYF. The CDR3 DNA, read in part, is TGTGCCAGCAGCCCGGGAGCCTATAATTCGCCCCTCTAC. The chain recombines TRBV26 with TRBJ1-6; no clear D. The sequenced fragment ends 1 residue before the CDR3 boundary, so the rest is inferred from the germline J gene. TRBJ1-6 is known as an ORF, though its function is uncertain. The length of the CDR3 is 14 residues. CDR1 KGHPV and CDR2 FQNQEV come from the germline V gene (reference sequence). Trimming took 6 bases from V and 2 from J, leaving 8 bases between them.

About this clone: Gene names and germline match the mouse. The CDR3 sequence is CTCSPGLGSAETLYF. The covered CDR3 bases are TGCACCTGCAGTCCGGGACTGGGTAGTGCAGAAACGCTGTAT. V usage is TRBV1 and J usage is TRBJ2-3; TRBD2 agrees at 9 bases. The read terminates 1 residue before the CDR3 end, so the remaining end is supplied by the germline J gene. J was trimmed by 0 bases and V by 5 bases; bases with no gene match: 3. Germline V lookup: CDR1 NSQYPW, CDR2 LRSPGD (reference sequence). The CDR3 consists of 15 residues.

This clone was seen a handful of times. Gene and germline names: mouse. From the germline J gene comes the end of the CDR3, since the read stops 1 residue before it. The V gene is TRBV5, the J gene TRBJ2-7; D is unresolved. In germline, CDR1 is LGHNA, CDR2 YNLKQL (reference sequence). V was cut by 1 base and J by 0 bases, with 7 bases left in between. The CDR3 covers 14 residues. This chain's CDR3 is CASSQGWTSYEQYF. The covered CDR3 bases are TGTGCCAGCAGCCAAGGATGGACCTCCTATGAACAGTAC.

Regarding this clone: The gene names given are mouse names. The read ends 1 residue before the CDR3 terminus; that terminus is restored from the germline J gene. The chain uses TRBV15 and TRBJ2-4; tentatively, D is TRBD2 (6 bases). The germline gives CDR1 SGHND, CDR2 FRSKSL. This CDR3 comprises 13 residues. Trimming removed 6 bases from V and 2 bases from J, with 9 bases in between. Incomplete CDR3 DNA: TGTGCCAGCAGACTGGGATATCAAAACACCTTGTAC. Translating it yields CASRLGYQNTLY. The entire CDR3 is CASRLGYQNTLYF.

A note on this clone: The gene names given are mouse names. The CDR3 end lies 1 residue beyond the end of the read and is filled in from the germline J gene. The rearrangement joins TRBV21 to TRBJ2-7; tentative D call: TRBD2 (7 bases). TRBV21 counts as an open reading frame of uncertain function. V was shortened by 2 bases and J by 3 bases, with 11 bases between the two germline ends. The CDR3 covers 14 residues. Partial CDR3 DNA: TGTGCTAGCAGTCAAGAGGGGGGGGGCTATGAACAGTAC. Its translation: CASSQEGGGYEQY. The CDR3 as a whole reads CASSQEGGGYEQYF.

As regards this clone: Any gene name here is a mouse gene name. The missing CDR3 end, 1 residue past where the read stops, is filled in from the germline J gene. This sequence joins TRBV3 and TRBJ2-3, with a tentative D call TRBD1 (6 bases). V lost 5 bases and J lost 0, with 12 bases in between. The CDR3 covers 15 residues. Germline V gene data show CDR1 as SNHLY and CDR2 as FYNGKV (reference sequence). CDR3 amino acids: CASSPRTASAETLYF. The covered CDR3 bases are TGTGCCAGCAGCCCCAGGACAGCTAGTGCAGAAACGCTGTAT.

This clone showed up just a few times. Mouse germline and gene names are used. The sequence runs out 1 residue before the end of the CDR3; the remainder is reconstructed from the germline J gene. The V gene is TRBV3, the J gene TRBJ2-7; a possible D gene is TRBD1 (5 bases). V was shortened by 0 bases and J by 1 base, with 7 bases between the two germline ends. The CDR3 length is 14 residues. CDR1 SNHLY and CDR2 FYNGKV come from the germline V gene (reference sequence). The part of the CDR3 DNA that was read is TGTGCCAGCAGCTTAGCCGGACAATCCTATGAACAGTAC. Residues: CASSLAGQSYEQY. The whole CDR3 reads CASSLAGQSYEQYF.

For this clone: Gene names and germline match the mouse. The DNA ends 1 residue before the CDR3 does, and the rest of the CDR3 is filled in from the germline J gene. The gene calls are TRBV3 and TRBJ1-1; TRBD1 might be the D (6 bases). The germline gives CDR1 SNHLY, CDR2 FYNGKV (reference sequence). There are 13 residues in the CDR3. V was cut by 2 bases and J by 4 bases, with 8 bases left in between. The part of the CDR3 DNA that was read is TGTGCCAGCAGCTTAACAGGGACCACAGAAGTCTTC. Translated, it gives CASSLTGTTEVF. In full, the CDR3 reads CASSLTGTTEVFF.

In the case of this clone: Mouse gene names apply. Read coverage stops 1 residue before the CDR3 terminus; the germline J gene supplies the remainder. V usage is TRBV31 and J usage is TRBJ2-5, with D perhaps TRBD2 (5 bases). The CDR3 loop spans 16 amino acids. The V gene lost 0 bases and the J gene lost 0 bases, with 13 bases spanning the gap. The germline gives CDR1 GKSSPN, CDR2 SITVG. The CDR3 DNA, read in part, is TGTGCCTGGAGTCTATGGGGTGGGATTAACCAAGACACCCAGTAC. This translates into CAWSLWGGINQDTQY. The CDR3 as a whole reads CAWSLWGGINQDTQYF.

Comment on this clone: Any gene name here is a mouse gene name. The read gets to within 1 residue of the CDR3 end, and the germline J gene fills in the rest. V and J are TRBV15 and TRBJ2-3, with 10 bases aligning to TRBD2. Germline CDR1 and CDR2: SGHND and FRSKSL. The CDR3 has 17 residues. Germline trimming cut 3 bases from V and 1 base from J; bases unmatched to any gene: 7. CDR3 loop: CASSLGWGGGGAETLYF. Partial CDR3 DNA: TGTGCCAGCAGTTTGGGCTGGGGGGGCGGCGGTGCAGAAACGCTGTAT.

Concerning this clone: Any gene name here is a mouse gene name. The observed sequence ends 1 residue before the CDR3 terminus, with the missing tail filled in from the germline J gene. The genes are TRBV1 and TRBJ2-1; D remains ambiguous. The CDR3 runs 11 residues. With 4 bases removed from V and 5 bases from J, the gap between germline ends came to 3 bases. Germline V gene lookup returns CDR1 NSQYPW and CDR2 LRSPGD (reference sequence). CDR3 region: CTCSDNAEQFF. The CDR3 bases that were read are TGCACCTGCAGTGACAATGCTGAGCAGTTC. Combining the CDR3 with reference TRBV1 and TRBJ2-1 gives the whole variable domain VTLLEQNPRWRLVPRGQAVNLRCILKNSQYPWMSWYQQDLQKQLQWLFTLRSPGDKEVKSLPGADYLATRVTDTELRLQVANMSQGRTLYCTCSDNAEQFFGPGTRLTVL.

Only a few counts were recorded for this clone. Genes and germline come from the mouse. Read data end 1 residue before the CDR3 end; the end is taken from the germline J gene. V and J are TRBV3 and TRBJ2-7; the D gene could be TRBD1 or TRBD2 (5 bases each). Germline values: CDR1 SNHLY, CDR2 FYNGKV (reference sequence). The length of the CDR3 is 12 residues. V dropped 3 bases and J dropped 3 bases, with 6 bases sitting between them. This CDR3 is CASSLGVYEQYF. CDR3 bases read: TGTGCCAGCAGCTTGGGGGTCTATGAACAGTAC.

A word on this clone: These gene names are mouse names. The read ends 1 residue shy of where the CDR3 ends; the end is completed using the germline J gene. The chain employs TRBV26 and TRBJ2-3; tentative D call: TRBD1 (5 bases). This CDR3 is built from 14 residues. Germline-derived CDR1 and CDR2 are KGHPV and FQNQEV (reference sequence). The V end was cut by 2 bases, the J end by 0 bases, with 6 bases between. The sequenced part of the CDR3 DNA is TGTGCCAGCAGTCTGACAGGTAGTGCAGAAACGCTGTAT. Protein sequence: CASSLTGSAETLY. The full CDR3 protein is CASSLTGSAETLYF.

Remarks on this clone: Mouse gene names and germline throughout. The read halts 1 residue ahead of the CDR3 end, with the missing end drawn from the germline J gene. This chain links TRBV13-1 with TRBJ1-4; D remains unclear. Germline CDR1 and CDR2: NSHNY and SYGAGN. The CDR3 is 14 amino acids. Deletions cut 1 base from V and 0 bases from J, with 4 bases between. The sequenced part of the CDR3 DNA is TGTGCCAGCAGTGATAATATTTCCAACGAAAGATTATTT. Translating it yields CASSDNISNERLF. The complete CDR3 reads CASSDNISNERLFF.

This clone has only a few counts. Each gene name is a mouse one. The read terminates 1 residue ahead of where the CDR3 ends, so the germline J gene completes it. The chain carries TRBV13-2 and TRBJ1-4; 7 nucleotides line up with TRBD1. CDR3 length: 15 amino acids. Germline CDR1 reads NNHNN; CDR2 reads SYGAGS (reference sequence). Losses at the gene ends were 2 bases for V and 1 base for J; bases not matched to a gene: 2. CDR3 bases read: TGTGCCAGCGGTGACCGGGACAGTTCCAACGAAAGATTATTT. The encoded protein is CASGDRDSSNERLF. Given in full, the CDR3 is CASGDRDSSNERLFF.

With respect to this clone: Gene names are mouse gene names. From the germline J gene comes the end of the CDR3, since the read stops 1 residue before it. V usage is TRBV3 and J usage is TRBJ2-3, with 12 positions matching TRBD2. This CDR3 contains 16 residues. The germline V gene has CDR1 SNHLY and CDR2 FYNGKV (reference sequence). The V segment lost 5 bases and the J segment 3 bases; nucleotides outside the gene matches: 6. CDR3 protein: CASSLTGGARAETLYF. CDR3 DNA, as far as it was read: TGTGCCAGCAGCCTGACTGGGGGGGCGCGGGCAGAAACGCTGTAT.

Worth noting for this clone: The genes are named according to mouse. The CDR3 end is not reached by the read, which stops 1 residue before it; the germline J gene fills it in. The rearrangement uses TRBV16 and TRBJ1-4, with a tentative D call TRBD1 (5 bases). The germline V and J ends were trimmed by 0 bases and 10 bases, with 9 bases remaining between them. The germline CDR1 and CDR2 sequences are SGHSA and FRNQAP. The CDR3 spans 13 residues. The DNA read from the CDR3 is TGTGCAAGCAGCTTAGAAGAAGGGGCAAGATTATTT. Its protein is CASSLEEGARLF. The entire CDR3 sequence reads CASSLEEGARLFF.

On this clone itself: The gene names given are mouse names. The read terminates 1 residue ahead of where the CDR3 ends, so the germline J gene completes it. The genes are TRBV3 and TRBJ1-2, with 7 bases lining up with TRBD1. The CDR3 length is 14 residues. V lost 2 bases and J lost 4; bases outside the gene matches: 4. Germline-derived CDR1 and CDR2 are SNHLY and FYNGKV (reference sequence). The CDR3 is CASSLRGGGSDYTF. Incomplete CDR3 DNA: TGTGCCAGCAGCTTACGAGGGGGCGGCTCCGACTACACC. The entire variable domain, with the rest obtained from reference TRBV3 and TRBJ1-2, is as follows: GPKVLQIPSHQIIDMGQMVTLNCDPVSNHLYFYWYKQILGQQMEFLVNFYNGKVMEKSKLFKDQFSVERPDGSYFTLKIQPTALEDSAVYFCASSLRGGGSDYTFGSGTRLLVI.

Of note for this clone: The genes and germline here are from mouse. The read stops 1 residue short of the end of the CDR3; the missing end is completed from the germline J gene. The chain employs TRBV23 and TRBJ1-1; the table's D gene call, TRBD1, was not cross checked with the DNA. From germline, CDR1 is KGHTA and CDR2 FQNQQP. The CDR3 spans 13 residues. CDR3 loop: CSSSLQGGTEVFF. CDR3 DNA, as far as it was read: TGCTCCAGCAGTCTGCAGGGAGGCACAGAAGTCTTC.

Regarding this clone: Genes and germline come from the mouse. The missing CDR3 end, 1 residue past where the read stops, is filled in from the germline J gene. The chain recombines TRBV26 with TRBJ2-7; D not resolved. Per germline, CDR1 KGHPV and CDR2 FQNQEV (reference sequence). The CDR3 runs 12 residues. The V gene lost 3 bases and the J gene lost 0 bases, with 3 bases spanning the gap. The CDR3 loop is CASSLRSYEQYF. The DNA read from the CDR3 is TGTGCCAGCAGTCTTCGCTCCTATGAACAGTAC.